The 10 T cell receptor beta chains below all came from one sample that was sequenced in a study of T cells after yellow fever vaccination. TCRdb fed the 5' RACE reads into MiXCR, producing one record per CDR3 protein. The table shows a few hundred thousand distinct CDR3 sequences, with approximately 3.8% occurring only once. Source: PBMCs, taken on the day of the yellow fever booster vaccination. The receptors were sampled from a young man who received the YFV17D yellow fever vaccine.

This clonotype was picked up a small number of times. CDR3 DNA: TGTGCCAGCTCCTACGACAGGGGGCGCGTTACTGAAGCTTTCTTT. Translation: CASSYDRGRVTEAFF. The V gene is TRBV18, the J gene TRBJ1-1; 10 bases align to TRBD1. The CDR3 spans 15 residues. Germline V gene data show CDR1 as KGHSH and CDR2 as LQKENI. The trim removed 6 bases at V and 5 bases at J, leaving 9 bases unmatched.

In this sample, this clonotype turned up many times. This chain joins TRBV20-1 and TRBJ2-6; no firm D call. Per germline, CDR1 DFQATT and CDR2 SNEGSKA (reference sequence). The ends were cut back, 7 bases at V and 5 bases at J, with 12 bases in the middle. The CDR3 consists of 13 residues. In DNA form, the CDR3 reads TGCAGTGTGACGGACGCCCGGGCCAACGTCCTGACTTTC. Translation: CSVTDARANVLTF.

Worth noting for this clonotype: One base away lies a much larger clone, so this may be a sequencing read error. The chain uses TRBV20-1 and TRBJ2-4, with D unresolved. Germline-derived CDR1 and CDR2 are DFQATT and SNEGSKA (reference sequence). The length of the CDR3 is 15 residues. Between the trimmed V and J ends, which lost 3 bases and 6 bases, there was a span of 18 bases. CDR3 bases: TGCAGTGCTAGTGGGTTTGGTGGTCCCATAAACATTCAGTACTTC. It yields the protein CSASGFGGPINIQYF.

In its sample, this clonotype was seen a few times. The V call is TRBV5-4, the J call TRBJ1-6; the match to TRBD1 covers 10 bases. Unmatched junction bases numbered 0, after V lost 3 bases and J lost 6 bases. The germline CDR1 and CDR2 sequences are SGHNT and YYREEE (reference sequence). This CDR3 has 14 residues. CDR3 loop: CASSWDRGNSPLHF. The DNA of the CDR3 is TGTGCCAGCAGCTGGGACAGGGGTAATTCACCCCTCCACTTT.

V and J are TRBV20-1 and TRBJ2-7; D is possibly TRBD2 (7 bases). The germline V gene has CDR1 DFQATT and CDR2 SNEGSKA (reference sequence). This CDR3 comprises 12 residues. V was trimmed by 4 bases and J by 4 bases, leaving 11 bases between them. CDR3 bases: TGCAGTGCTACGGGGGGCGAATACGAGCAGTACTTC. As protein: CSATGGEYEQYF.

The V and J genes are TRBV10-3 and TRBJ2-3; 14 bases map to TRBD2. Germline CDR1 and CDR2: ENHRY and SYGVKD. Trimming at V came to 10 bases and at J to 6 bases, leaving 6 bases not matched to a gene. The CDR3 covers 14 residues. In DNA form, the CDR3 reads TGTGCCAGCGGGACTAGCGGGGGTTCGGATACGCAGTATTTT. As protein: CASGTSGGSDTQYF.

This clonotype was detected ten times or more. The V and J genes are TRBV5-1 and TRBJ2-5; the D call may be TRBD1 or TRBD2 (6 bases each). The germline V gene has CDR1 SGHRS and CDR2 YFSETQ. Trimming pared 4 bases from V and 0 bases from J, leaving 16 bases between. The CDR3 length is 16 residues. CDR3 DNA sequence: TGCGCCAGCAGCCCGACCTGGGGGGCCAACCAAGAGACCCAGTACTTC. Translating it yields CASSPTWGANQETQYF. The whole variable domain, remainder taken from reference TRBV5-1 and TRBJ2-5, is KAGVTQTPRYLIKTRGQQVTLSCSPISGHRSVSWYQQTPGQGLQFLFEYFSETQRNKGNFPGRFSGRQFSNSRSEMNVSTLELGDSALYLCASSPTWGANQETQYFGPGTRLLVL.

This clonotype was counted a few times. V and J are TRBV5-1 and TRBJ2-6; 15 nucleotides line up with TRBD2. V gave up 1 base and J gave up 4 bases; unmatched junction bases: 6. The germline V gene encodes CDR1 SGHRS and CDR2 YFSETQ. The CDR3 extends over 19 amino acids. The CDR3 DNA is TGCGCCAGCAGCTTGCCCCGGACTAGCGGGGGGGGCGGGGCCAACGTCCTGACTTTC. This translates into CASSLPRTSGGGGANVLTF.

This clonotype was seen repeatedly, ten times or more. This rearrangement joins TRBV15 to TRBJ2-5; 10 nucleotides agree with TRBD2. V lost 6 bases, J lost 5 bases, and 6 bases stayed unmatched. The V gene's germline CDR1 is LNHNV and CDR2 YYDKDF (reference sequence). This CDR3 has 14 residues. The CDR3: CATSPLAGAETQYF. Here the CDR3 DNA reads TGTGCCACCAGTCCGCTAGCGGGGGCGGAGACCCAGTACTTC.

This clonotype was found a few times. The chain links TRBV7-2 to TRBJ2-1, with TRBD2 matching over 7 bases. Germline CDR1 reads SGHTA; CDR2 reads FQGNSA. J lost 4 bases, V lost 5 bases, and 5 bases had no gene match. The CDR3 contains 14 residues. CDR3 nucleotides: TGTGCCAGCAGCCAAAAGCGGGGATACAATGAGCAGTTCTTC. Translation gives CASSQKRGYNEQFF.